The subject of this entry is one TCR beta chain. This record belongs to a study of blood T cell repertoires in COVID-19. Study-level background: From the United States, Italy and Spain came samples of acute and convalescent COVID-19. PBMCs, B-cell-depleted T cells, or T cells provided the cDNA or gDNA that made up the material.

The authors' processing: Scientists estimated how many nucleated cells there were by amplifying reference gene primers. The assay was immunoSEQ multiplex PCR, and TCRdb's table has in-frame clones only and misses some. That table furnishes V, J and clone size, whereas the DNA furnished D and trimming. The sample lists over 400,000 clones; 80% to 90% were seen once. V dropped 2 bases and J dropped 4 bases, with 15 bases sitting between them. CDR1 is SGDLS, CDR2 YYNGEE, per germline. There are 15 residues in the CDR3. Sequences were obtained from peripheral blood. The clonotype originates from a human donor in a cohort sampled during active COVID-19. This chain connects TRBV9 to TRBJ1-1, with D perhaps matching TRBD1 (6 bases). The CDR3 loop reads CASSVVTGSRTEAFF. As DNA, the CDR3 is TGTGCCAGCAGCGTGGTAACAGGGAGTCGCACTGAAGCTTTCTTT.